This T cell receptor (beta chain) is from a study of blood T cell repertoires in COVID-19. The data were produced by immunoSEQ multiplex PCR, yet TCRdb's version contains in-frame clones alone and is incomplete. The profile shows 160,000 or so clones, about 80% of them singletons. The CDR3 extends over 15 amino acids. Trimming pared 5 bases from V and 8 bases from J, leaving 19 bases between. CDR1 and CDR2 from the germline V gene are MNHEY and SMNVEV (reference sequence). Sequenced: peripheral blood. The sequence was collected from a man between 65 and 85 years old with active or convalescent COVID-19. The chain carries TRBV27 and TRBJ2-1; maybe TRBD2 (5 bases). DNA for the CDR3: TGTGCCAGCAGTCCCTTGGGGAGTGCGTTTGATGAGCAGTTCTTC. Its protein is CASSPLGSAFDEQFF.